These 32 T cell receptor beta chains were all obtained from the same sample, sequenced in a study of blood T cell repertoires in COVID-19. Assay used: immunoSEQ multiplex PCR; TCRdb lists only in-frame clones, some missing. The sample contains roughly 220,000 clones, about nine tenths of which appear only once. The sequenced material came from PBMCs or T cells enriched from blood (not recorded which). Receptors originate from a woman between 40 and 50 years old with acute COVID-19.

The rearrangement joins TRBV7-9 to TRBJ2-5; 7 positions agree with TRBD1. The CDR3 sequence is 16 residues long. After removal of 4 bases from V and 4 bases from J, the junction contained 12 bases not matched to a gene. Germline V gene lookup returns CDR1 SEHNR and CDR2 FQNEAQ (reference sequence). The CDR3 sequence is CASSYSVGTAVETQYF. The CDR3 nucleotides read TGTGCCAGCAGCTACTCGGTGGGGACAGCGGTAGAGACCCAGTACTTC.

The CDR3 here is CASSQGSAQTNEKLFF. As DNA, the CDR3 is TGCGCCAGCAGCCAGGGTTCCGCACAGACTAATGAAAAACTGTTTTTT. V is TRBV4-1 and J is TRBJ1-4; D gene ambiguous. Trimming cost V 3 bases and J 2 bases, with 13 bases left between them. Germline V CDR1 and CDR2: MGHRA, YSYEKL. CDR3 length: 16 amino acids.

The gene calls are TRBV19 and TRBJ1-1, with D perhaps matching TRBD1 (6 bases). Germline CDR1 and CDR2: LNHDA and SQIVND (reference sequence). The CDR3 spans 15 residues. V was pared by 3 bases and J by 1 base, with 12 bases between. CDR3 protein: CASSIPKTGNTEAFF. CDR3 in DNA: TGTGCCAGTAGTATCCCAAAGACAGGGAACACTGAAGCTTTCTTT.

The gene calls are TRBV18 and TRBJ1-1; the D gene is possibly TRBD1 (5 bases). V was cut by 1 base and J by 1 base, with 19 bases left in between. Germline V lookup: CDR1 KGHSH, CDR2 LQKENI. The CDR3 loop spans 18 amino acids. The CDR3 spells CASSPLRGGTGKNTEAFF. CDR3 in DNA: TGTGCCAGCTCACCACTACGGGGGGGTACGGGGAAGAACACTGAAGCTTTCTTT.

The rearrangement links TRBV4-1 to TRBJ1-4; D uncertain. The ends were cut back, 0 bases at V and 8 bases at J, with 13 bases in the middle. Germline loops: CDR1 MGHRA, CDR2 YSYEKL. The CDR3 has 15 amino acids. CDR3 protein: CASSQEREVGEKLFF. CDR3 DNA sequence: TGCGCCAGCAGCCAAGAGCGGGAAGTGGGAGAAAAACTGTTTTTT.

This chain connects TRBV21-1 to TRBJ1-5; the table gives TRBD1 as D, unverified against the DNA. TRBV21-1 is a known pseudogene. This CDR3 has 17 residues. The CDR3 DNA reads as TGTGCCAGCAGCCTACACCGGGACAGGGGGGTCCTTTGGCCCCAGCATTTT. Residues: CASSLHRDRGVLWPQHF.

This rearrangement joins TRBV19 to TRBJ1-1; 11 bases match TRBD1. In germline, CDR1 is LNHDA, CDR2 SQIVND (reference sequence). J lost 0 bases, V lost 5 bases, and 8 bases had no gene match. This CDR3 is 17 amino acids long. This chain's CDR3 is CASSPRTGGGMNTEAFF. The CDR3 region has the DNA TGTGCCAGTAGTCCTCGGACAGGGGGCGGAATGAACACTGAAGCTTTCTTT.

This clone was seen once. The rearrangement uses TRBV30 and TRBJ1-1; D is possibly TRBD1 (5 bases). V was clipped by 5 bases and J by 3 bases, with 10 bases between them. CDR1 GTSNPN and CDR2 SVGIG come from the germline V gene (reference sequence). This CDR3 is built from 12 residues. CDR3 loop: CAWSGFDTEAFF. In DNA form, the CDR3 reads TGTGCCTGGTCAGGGTTTGACACTGAAGCTTTCTTT.

CDR3 nucleotides: TGTGCCAGCAGTTACCCCCCCCAGGGTCCCATATTCTACAATGAGCAGTTCTTC. Its translation: CASSYPPQGPIFYNEQFF. The J gene is TRBJ2-1, the V gene TRBV6-2 or TRBV6-3; maybe TRBD1 (5 bases). Germline values: CDR1 MNHEY, CDR2 SVGEGT. The CDR3 consists of 18 residues. V was shortened by 2 bases and J by 3 bases, with 20 bases between the two germline ends.

The V and J genes are TRBV19 and TRBJ2-2; D unresolved. The CDR3 has 17 residues. Germline V gives CDR1 LNHDA, CDR2 SQIVND (reference sequence). V lost 4 bases to trimming and J lost 1 base, with 16 bases between them. The CDR3 DNA sequence: TGTGCCAGTAGTACCGCTGACACATCCCTGAACACCGGGGAGCTGTTTTTT. Translation gives CASSTADTSLNTGELFF.

The chain has TRBV3-1 (or the pseudogene TRBV3-2) and TRBJ2-7, with D hard to call. Trimming took off 0 bases at V and 0 bases at J, with 6 bases between the two ends. CDR3 length equals 14 residues. Per the germline V gene, CDR1 is LGHDT and CDR2 is YNNKEL (reference sequence). CDR3 in amino acids: CASSQDASSYEQYV. For the CDR3, the DNA is TGTGCCAGCAGCCAAGATGCTAGCTCCTACGAGCAGTACGTC.

The gene calls are TRBV11-2 and TRBJ1-2, with D hard to call. This CDR3 has 15 amino acids. Per the germline V gene, CDR1 is SGHAT and CDR2 is FQNNGV. Trimming took off 5 bases at V and 4 bases at J, with 17 bases between the two ends. The CDR3 reads CASSPTDGGSYGYTF. CDR3 in DNA: TGTGCCAGCAGCCCGACTGACGGCGGGTCCTATGGCTACACCTTC.

The chain recombines TRBV29-1 with TRBJ1-1, with TRBD1 identical over 8 bases. Trimming at V came to 7 bases and at J to 1 base, leaving 2 bases not matched to a gene. Germline V CDR1 and CDR2: SQVTM, ANQGSEA. The CDR3 has 12 residues. CDR3 nucleotide sequence: TGCAGCGCAGGGGGCGGGAACACTGAAGCTTTCTTT. It is translated as CSAGGGNTEAFF.

This chain uses TRBV9 with TRBJ1-6, with D possibly being TRBD1 (6 bases). This CDR3 has 18 residues. Germline V gene data show CDR1 as SGDLS and CDR2 as YYNGEE. The V and J ends lost 3 bases and 0 bases respectively, with 16 bases between them. The CDR3 DNA sequence: TGTGCCAGCAGCGCCCTTGGACAGTCGAGCTCCTATAATTCACCCCTCCACTTT. It encodes CASSALGQSSSYNSPLHF.

Comment on this clone: Other DNA sequences of this sample code for an identical CDR3. This chain links TRBV29-1 with TRBJ1-1, with 11 bases lining up with TRBD1. Germline CDR1 and CDR2: SQVTM and ANQGSEA. The V and J ends lost 6 bases and 4 bases, in that order; junction bases with no gene match: 1. This CDR3 comprises 12 residues. The CDR3 DNA sequence: TGCAGCGTCGGGACAGGGGGCACTGAAGCTTTCTTT. It yields the protein CSVGTGGTEAFF.

The chain joins TRBV7-3 to TRBJ2-1, with 14 positions matching TRBD2. In germline, CDR1 is SGHTA, CDR2 FQGTGA. After removal of 5 bases from V and 4 bases from J, the junction contained 4 bases not matched to a gene. This CDR3 has 16 amino acids. CDR3 residues: CASSMTSGGVYNEQFF. In DNA form, the CDR3 reads TGTGCCAGCAGCATGACTAGCGGGGGGGTATACAATGAGCAGTTCTTC.

This clone occurred once. J is TRBJ1-4 and V is TRBV24-1; D possibly corresponds to TRBD1 (5 bases). V lost 4 bases, J lost 7 bases, and 15 bases lay in between. The CDR3 spans 15 residues. CDR1 is KGHDR and CDR2 is SFDVKD in the germline V gene. CDR3 DNA sequence: TGTGCCACCAGTGAGCCCACAGGAAGGGGTGAAAAACTGTTTTTT. It codes for CATSEPTGRGEKLFF.

This chain links TRBV7-8 with TRBJ1-1, with D perhaps TRBD1 (5 bases). V dropped 0 bases and J dropped 3 bases, with 11 bases sitting between them. CDR1 SGHVS and CDR2 FQNEAQ come from the germline V gene. The CDR3 length is 15 residues. The CDR3 coding sequence is TGTGCCAGCAGCTTAGCGCTCGGGGGGGACACTGAAGCTTTCTTT. Protein: CASSLALGGDTEAFF.

The chain couples TRBV5-1 to TRBJ2-2, with D perhaps matching TRBD1 (6 bases). This CDR3 comprises 15 residues. The V and J ends lost 0 bases and 6 bases respectively, with 12 bases between them. Looked up from germline, CDR1 is SGHRS and CDR2 is YFSETQ. The CDR3 is CASSLVTGSPGELFF. CDR3 nucleotide sequence: TGCGCCAGCAGCTTGGTTACAGGGAGTCCCGGGGAGCTGTTTTTT.

This clone was picked up one time. The rearrangement uses TRBV27 and TRBJ1-1; weak D call: TRBD1 (6 bases). CDR1 and CDR2 (germline): MNHEY, SMNVEV (reference sequence). CDR3 size: 13 residues. Trimming cost V 0 bases and J 7 bases, with 9 bases left between them. The CDR3 spells CASSLSKGVEAFF. The CDR3 nucleotides are TGTGCCAGCAGTTTATCGAAGGGGGTTGAAGCTTTCTTT.

The V call is TRBV10-1, the J call TRBJ1-1; a weak D match, TRBD1 (5 bases). Germline assignment: CDR1 WNHNN and CDR2 SYGVQD (reference sequence). CDR3 length: 16 residues. Trimming left V 0 bases short and J 4 bases short, with 15 bases between. CDR3 region: CASSESVGGRGTEAFF. Written as DNA, the CDR3 is TGCGCCAGCAGTGAGTCGGTGGGGGGTAGGGGCACTGAAGCTTTCTTT.

This chain joins TRBV7-6 and TRBJ2-2; 7 nucleotides line up with TRBD1. Germline-derived CDR1 and CDR2 are SGHVS and FNYEAQ. The trim removed 4 bases at V and 1 base at J, leaving 0 bases unmatched. CDR3 size: 14 residues. DNA of the CDR3: TGTGCCAGCAGCTACAGGGGGAACACCGGGGAGCTGTTTTTT. It translates to CASSYRGNTGELFF.

J is TRBJ1-1 and V is TRBV6-2 or TRBV6-3; D is uncertain. CDR1 and CDR2 from the germline V gene are MNHEY and SVGEGT. The CDR3 totals 12 residues. Trimming took 6 bases from V and 4 from J, leaving 9 bases between them. The CDR3, as DNA: TGTGCCAGCAGCGTCCTACCCACTGAAGCTTTCTTT. Translating gives CASSVLPTEAFF.

The chain combines TRBV6-6 with TRBJ2-5; tentative D call: TRBD2 (5 bases). The V and J ends lost 7 bases and 0 bases respectively, with 9 bases between them. The CDR3 consists of 13 residues. The germline gives CDR1 MNHNY, CDR2 SVGAGI (reference sequence). The CDR3 region is CASNGGYQETQYF. CDR3 in DNA: TGTGCCAGCAATGGCGGGTACCAAGAGACCCAGTACTTC.

The chain has TRBV7-2 and TRBJ1-2; D unresolved. Germline CDR1 is SGHTA and CDR2 is FQGNSA. The CDR3 totals 11 residues. Trimming left V 1 base short and J 7 bases short, with 4 bases between. CDR3 region: CASSLVSGYTF. CDR3 coding DNA: TGTGCCAGCAGCTTAGTATCTGGCTACACCTTC.

Only a few counts were recorded for this clone. The genes are TRBV19 and TRBJ1-1; 7 bases align to TRBD1. The V and J ends lost 9 bases and 4 bases, in that order; junction bases with no gene match: 8. The germline V gene has CDR1 LNHDA and CDR2 SQIVND (reference sequence). The CDR3 loop spans 13 amino acids. CDR3 region: CASTKQGSTEAFF. As DNA, the CDR3 is TGTGCCAGCACCAAACAGGGGAGCACTGAAGCTTTCTTT.

V and J are TRBV2 and TRBJ1-2; TRBD1 agrees at 11 bases. This CDR3 is 13 amino acids long. Germline V gene lookup returns CDR1 SNHLY and CDR2 FYNNEI. Germline trimming cut 10 bases from V and 7 bases from J; bases unmatched to any gene: 8. The CDR3 protein is CATSDRGLGGYTF. The CDR3 DNA reads as TGTGCCACCTCGGACAGGGGGCTTGGTGGCTACACCTTC.

This rearrangement joins TRBV6-5 to TRBJ1-2; D is uncertain. V was shortened by 10 bases and J by 7 bases, with 19 bases between the two germline ends. The CDR3 has 13 amino acids. Germline CDR1 and CDR2: MNHEY and SVGAGI. The chain's CDR3 is CATRDAALGGYTF. The CDR3 nucleotides are TGTGCCACCCGAGACGCAGCTCTAGGTGGCTACACCTTC.

The chain employs TRBV28 and TRBJ1-1, with D possibly TRBD1 on 6 matching bases. V was shortened by 6 bases and J by 4 bases, with 18 bases between the two germline ends. CDR1 is MDHEN and CDR2 is SYDVKM in the germline V gene. CDR3 length: 15 residues. CDR3 DNA: TGTGCCAGCAGCCTCCCCGGGGGGCGGGCCACTGAAGCTTTCTTT. This encodes CASSLPGGRATEAFF.

The rearrangement uses TRBV5-5 and TRBJ1-4; D not certain. Trimming took 1 base from V and 6 from J, leaving 7 bases between them. Per germline, CDR1 SGHKS and CDR2 YYEKEE (reference sequence). The CDR3 has 13 amino acids. The CDR3 DNA reads TGTGCCAGCAGCTTGTCCATTCATGAAAAACTGTTTTTT. Its protein is CASSLSIHEKLFF. Full variable domain (missing parts from reference TRBV5-5 and TRBJ1-4): DAGVTQSPTHLIKTRGQQVTLRCSPISGHKSVSWYQQVLGQGPQFIFQYYEKEERGRGNFPDRFSARQFPNYSSELNVNALLLGDSALYLCASSLSIHEKLFFGSGTQLSVL.

The chain combines TRBV12-3 or TRBV12-4 with TRBJ1-1; tentatively, D is TRBD1 (6 bases). The CDR3 length is 13 residues. V lost 6 bases and J lost 6, with 14 bases in between. The CDR3 bases are TGTGCCAGCAGCAAAGGGGGGGCCCCTGAAGCTTTCTTT. Translation: CASSKGGAPEAFF.

This clone came up once. The DNA of the CDR3 is TGTGCCAGCAGCCAACGGGGTCCAGATACGCAGTATTTT. As protein: CASSQRGPDTQYF. The chain has TRBV3-1 (or the pseudogene TRBV3-2) and TRBJ2-3, with a possible D match to TRBD2 (5 bases). Per the germline V gene, CDR1 is LGHDT and CDR2 is YNNKEL (reference sequence). V gave up 2 bases and J gave up 4 bases, with 7 bases separating them. The CDR3 length is 13 residues.